This T cell receptor beta chain comes out of a study of OX40 agonist ivuxolimab in advanced cancers. Background on the study: Six ivuxolimab dose levels, 0.01 to 10 mg/kg, were given intravenously every 2 weeks.

CDR3 length: 15 residues. Trimming took 0 bases from V and 4 from J; bases not matched to a gene: 5. Germline V CDR1 and CDR2: SGHTA, FQGTGA. The data were produced by immunoSEQ multiplex PCR, yet TCRdb's version contains in-frame clones alone and is incomplete. The data show some 62,000 clones, approximately 84% seen once. The study's findings and limits: At 0.1 to 3.0 mg/kg, CD4+ and CD8+ blood T cells expanded clonally by week 6.

Worth noting for this clone: The antigen remains undetermined.

Blood sampling took place at baseline, cycle 4 day 1, and cycle 7 day 1. The source material was CD4+ or CD8+ T cells sorted from blood, sampled in a trial of the OX40 agonist ivuxolimab. The chain has TRBV7-3 and TRBJ1-2; 7 bases map to TRBD1. The sequence derives from an adult with an advanced solid tumor such as melanoma, head and neck, liver or kidney cancer. The CDR3 DNA follows: TGTGCCAGCAGCTTAACCGTAGGGGGCTCCTATGGCTACACCTTC. Amino acid sequence: CASSLTVGGSYGYTF.